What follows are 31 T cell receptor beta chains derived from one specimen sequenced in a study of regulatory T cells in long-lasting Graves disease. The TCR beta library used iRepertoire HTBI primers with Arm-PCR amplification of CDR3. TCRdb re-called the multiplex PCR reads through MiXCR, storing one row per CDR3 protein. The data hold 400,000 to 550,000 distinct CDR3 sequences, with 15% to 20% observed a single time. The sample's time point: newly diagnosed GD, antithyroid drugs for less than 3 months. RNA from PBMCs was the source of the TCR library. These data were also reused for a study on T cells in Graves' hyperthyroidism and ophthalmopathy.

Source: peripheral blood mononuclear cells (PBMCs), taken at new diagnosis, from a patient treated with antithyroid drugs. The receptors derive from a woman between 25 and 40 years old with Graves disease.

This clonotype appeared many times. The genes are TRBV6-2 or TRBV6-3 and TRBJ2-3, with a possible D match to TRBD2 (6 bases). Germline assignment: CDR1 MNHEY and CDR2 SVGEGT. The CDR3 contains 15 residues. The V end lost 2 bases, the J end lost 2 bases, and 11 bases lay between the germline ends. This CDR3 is CASSYDVGLTDTQYF. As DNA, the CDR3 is TGTGCCAGCAGTTACGATGTGGGACTCACAGATACGCAGTATTTT.

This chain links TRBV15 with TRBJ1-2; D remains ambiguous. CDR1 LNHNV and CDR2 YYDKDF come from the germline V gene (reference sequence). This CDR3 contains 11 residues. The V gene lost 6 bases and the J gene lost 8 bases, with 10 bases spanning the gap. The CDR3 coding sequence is TGTGCCACCAGAGGTTGGGAGGGCTACACCTTC. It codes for CATRGWEGYTF.

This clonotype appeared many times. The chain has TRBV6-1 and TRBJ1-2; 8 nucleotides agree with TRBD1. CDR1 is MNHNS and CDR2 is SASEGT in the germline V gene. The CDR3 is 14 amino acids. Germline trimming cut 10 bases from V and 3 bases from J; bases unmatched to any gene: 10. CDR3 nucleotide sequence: TGTGCCACCCAGAAGACAGGGGCAGACTATGGCTACACCTTC. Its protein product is CATQKTGADYGYTF.

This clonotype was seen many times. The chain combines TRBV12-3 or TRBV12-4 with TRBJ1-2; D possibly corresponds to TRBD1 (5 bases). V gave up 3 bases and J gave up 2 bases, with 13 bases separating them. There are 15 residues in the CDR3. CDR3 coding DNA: TGTGCCAGCAGTTTTTTGCAGGGAGCCAACTATGGCTACACCTTC. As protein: CASSFLQGANYGYTF.

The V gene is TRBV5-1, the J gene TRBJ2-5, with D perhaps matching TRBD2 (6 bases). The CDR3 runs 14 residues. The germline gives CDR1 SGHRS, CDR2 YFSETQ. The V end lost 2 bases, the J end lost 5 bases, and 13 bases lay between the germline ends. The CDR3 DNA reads TGCGCCAGCAGCTTCGGGAGTCTCCCGGAGACCCAGTACTTC. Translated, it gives CASSFGSLPETQYF.

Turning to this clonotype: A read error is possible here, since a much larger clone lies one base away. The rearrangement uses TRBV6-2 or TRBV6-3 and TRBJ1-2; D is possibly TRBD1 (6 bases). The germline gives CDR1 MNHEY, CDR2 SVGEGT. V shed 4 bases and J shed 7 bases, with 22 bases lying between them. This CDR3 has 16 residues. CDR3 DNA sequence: TGTGCCAGCAGTTTCGACTCCAGGGCTAGGGGGGGTGGCTACACCTTC. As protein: CASSFDSRARGGGYTF.

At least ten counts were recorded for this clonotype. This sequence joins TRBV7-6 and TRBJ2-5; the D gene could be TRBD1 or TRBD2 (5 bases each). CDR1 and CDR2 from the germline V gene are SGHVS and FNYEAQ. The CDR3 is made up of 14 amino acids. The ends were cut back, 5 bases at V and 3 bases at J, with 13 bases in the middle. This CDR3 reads CASSPMMGEETQYF. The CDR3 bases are TGTGCCAGCAGCCCTATGATGGGGGAAGAGACCCAGTACTTC.

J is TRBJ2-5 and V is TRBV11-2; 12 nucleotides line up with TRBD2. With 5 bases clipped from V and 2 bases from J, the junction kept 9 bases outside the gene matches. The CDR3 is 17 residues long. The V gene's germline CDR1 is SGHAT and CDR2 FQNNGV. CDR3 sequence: CASSPWTSGTGQETQYF. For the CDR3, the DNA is TGTGCCAGCAGCCCTTGGACTAGCGGGACCGGGCAAGAGACCCAGTACTTC.

The CDR3 DNA reads as TGTGCCAGCAGCCAAGCGTACGGACAGGCTAGCGAGCAGTACTTC. Protein sequence: CASSQAYGQASEQYF. V is TRBV3-1 and J is TRBJ2-7; the match to TRBD1 covers 7 bases. This CDR3 contains 15 residues. The V gene's germline CDR1 is LGHDT and CDR2 YNNKEL (reference sequence). J was trimmed by 6 bases and V by 1 base; bases with no gene match: 9.

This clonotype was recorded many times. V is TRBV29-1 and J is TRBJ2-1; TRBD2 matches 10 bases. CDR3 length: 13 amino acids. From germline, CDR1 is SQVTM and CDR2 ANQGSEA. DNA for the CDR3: TGCAGTGACCTTAGCGGGGGGAGGGATGAGCAGTTCTTC. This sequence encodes CSDLSGGRDEQFF.

CDR3 DNA sequence: TGTGCCAGCAGTGAAGGGTGGGAGGTTGAGCAGTTCTTC. It codes for CASSEGWEVEQFF. The V gene is TRBV6-1, the J gene TRBJ2-1; D is perhaps TRBD2 (6 bases). Germline CDR1 is MNHNS and CDR2 is SASEGT. The CDR3 has 13 amino acids. V lost 1 base to trimming and J lost 9 bases, with 10 bases between them.

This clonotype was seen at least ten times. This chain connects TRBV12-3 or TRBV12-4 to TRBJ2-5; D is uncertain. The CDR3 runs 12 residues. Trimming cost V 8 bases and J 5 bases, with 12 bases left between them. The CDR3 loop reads CASASPAETQYF. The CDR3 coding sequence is TGTGCCAGCGCATCCCCAGCGGAGACCCAGTACTTC.

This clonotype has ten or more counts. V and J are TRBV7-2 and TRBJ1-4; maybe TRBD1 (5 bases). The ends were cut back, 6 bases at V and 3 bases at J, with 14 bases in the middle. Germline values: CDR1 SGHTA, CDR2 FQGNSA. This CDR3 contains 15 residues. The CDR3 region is CASSGGNSANEKLFF. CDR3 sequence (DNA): TGTGCCAGCAGTGGGGGGAATTCGGCTAATGAAAAACTGTTTTTT.

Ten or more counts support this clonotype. The DNA for the CDR3 is TGTGCCAGCAGACCCGGTTCGGGGGAGCTGTTTTTT. Translation: CASRPGSGELFF. The chain joins TRBV28 to TRBJ2-2; D ambiguous. In germline, CDR1 is MDHEN, CDR2 SYDVKM. V lost 6 bases, J lost 8 bases, and 10 bases lay in between. CDR3 length: 12 residues.

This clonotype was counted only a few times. The CDR3 DNA is TGTGCCAGCAGTCTCGAATCGAATTCACCCCTCCACTTT. Translating it yields CASSLESNSPLHF. The chain joins TRBV11-1 to TRBJ1-6; D remains unclear. CDR3 length: 13 amino acids. The V gene's germline CDR1 is SGHAT and CDR2 FQDESV (reference sequence). The V and J ends lost 6 bases and 7 bases respectively, with 10 bases between them.

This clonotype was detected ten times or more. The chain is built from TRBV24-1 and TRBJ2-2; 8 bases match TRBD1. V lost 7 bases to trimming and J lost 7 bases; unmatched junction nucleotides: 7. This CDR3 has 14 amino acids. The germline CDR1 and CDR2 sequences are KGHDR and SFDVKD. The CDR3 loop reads CATRKQGDGGELFF. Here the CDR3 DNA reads TGTGCCACCAGAAAACAGGGGGACGGCGGGGAGCTGTTTTTT.

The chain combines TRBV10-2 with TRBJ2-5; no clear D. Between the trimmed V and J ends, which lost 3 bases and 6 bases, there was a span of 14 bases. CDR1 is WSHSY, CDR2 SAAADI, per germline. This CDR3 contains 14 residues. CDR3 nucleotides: TGCGCCAGCAGTGAAGCCCCGTGGGGTCAGACCCAGTACTTC. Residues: CASSEAPWGQTQYF.

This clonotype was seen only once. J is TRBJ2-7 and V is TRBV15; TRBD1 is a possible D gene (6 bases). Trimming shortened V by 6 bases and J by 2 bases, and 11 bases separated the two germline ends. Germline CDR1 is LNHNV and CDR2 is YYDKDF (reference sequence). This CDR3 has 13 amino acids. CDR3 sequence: CATSTGTTYEQYF. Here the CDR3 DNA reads TGTGCCACCAGTACCGGGACAACCTACGAGCAGTACTTC.

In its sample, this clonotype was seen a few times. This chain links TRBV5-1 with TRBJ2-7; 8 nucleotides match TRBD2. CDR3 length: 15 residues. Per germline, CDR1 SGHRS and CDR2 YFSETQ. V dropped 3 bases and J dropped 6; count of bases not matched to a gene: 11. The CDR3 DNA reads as TGCGCCAGCAGCTCGCGGGGAAGCGGGAGCCCCGAGCAGTACTTC. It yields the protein CASSSRGSGSPEQYF.

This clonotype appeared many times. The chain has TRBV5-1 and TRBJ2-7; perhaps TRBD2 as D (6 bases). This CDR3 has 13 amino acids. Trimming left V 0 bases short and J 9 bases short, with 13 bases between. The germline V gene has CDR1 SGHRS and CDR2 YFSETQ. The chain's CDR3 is CASSLETGTSQYF. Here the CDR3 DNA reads TGCGCCAGCAGCTTGGAGACTGGGACTTCGCAGTACTTC.

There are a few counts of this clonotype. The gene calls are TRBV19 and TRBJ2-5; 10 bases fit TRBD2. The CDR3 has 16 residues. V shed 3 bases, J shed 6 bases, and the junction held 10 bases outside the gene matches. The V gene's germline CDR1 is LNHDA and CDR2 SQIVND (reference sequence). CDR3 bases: TGTGCCAGTAGTATGGGAAGCGGGAGGGCCGGAAAGACCCAGTACTTC. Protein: CASSMGSGRAGKTQYF.

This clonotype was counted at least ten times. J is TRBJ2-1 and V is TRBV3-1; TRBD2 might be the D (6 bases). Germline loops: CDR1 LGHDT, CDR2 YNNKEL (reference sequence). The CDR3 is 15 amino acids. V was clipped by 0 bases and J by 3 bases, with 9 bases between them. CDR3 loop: CASSQEASDYNEQFF. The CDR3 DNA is TGTGCCAGCAGCCAAGAAGCTAGCGACTACAATGAGCAGTTCTTC.

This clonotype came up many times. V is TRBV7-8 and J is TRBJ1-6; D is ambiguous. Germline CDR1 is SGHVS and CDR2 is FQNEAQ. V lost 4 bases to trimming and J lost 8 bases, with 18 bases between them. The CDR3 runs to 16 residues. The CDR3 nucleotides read TGTGCCAGCAGCTCCGGGCCCGGGAACGATGATTCACCCCTCCACTTT. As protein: CASSSGPGNDDSPLHF.

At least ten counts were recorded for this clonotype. The CDR3 protein is CASSLISNQPQHF. DNA for the CDR3: TGCGCCAGCAGCCTAATTAGCAATCAGCCCCAGCATTTT. This chain connects TRBV4-1 to TRBJ1-5; no clear D. This CDR3 has 13 amino acids. Germline assignment: CDR1 MGHRA and CDR2 YSYEKL. Trimming stripped 4 bases from V and 0 bases from J, with 4 bases between.

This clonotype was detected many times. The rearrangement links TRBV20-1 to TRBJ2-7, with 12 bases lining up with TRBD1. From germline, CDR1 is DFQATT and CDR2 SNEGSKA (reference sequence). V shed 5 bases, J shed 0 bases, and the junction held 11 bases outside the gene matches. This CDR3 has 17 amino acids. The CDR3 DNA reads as TGCAGTGCTCGCCGGGGACAGGGGGCTGGGTCCTCCTACGAGCAGTACTTC. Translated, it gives CSARRGQGAGSSYEQYF.

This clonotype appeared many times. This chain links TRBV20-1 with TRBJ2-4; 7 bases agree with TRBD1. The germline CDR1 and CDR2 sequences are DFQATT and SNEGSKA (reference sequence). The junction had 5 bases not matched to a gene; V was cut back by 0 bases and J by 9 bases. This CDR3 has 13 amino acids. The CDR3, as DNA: TGCAGTGCTAGAGAGGACAGGTCCCCCATTCAGTACTTC. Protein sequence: CSAREDRSPIQYF.

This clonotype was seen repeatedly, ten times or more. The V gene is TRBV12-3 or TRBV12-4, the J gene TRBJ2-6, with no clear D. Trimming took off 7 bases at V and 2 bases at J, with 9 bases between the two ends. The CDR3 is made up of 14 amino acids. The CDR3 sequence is CASIGYAGANVLTF. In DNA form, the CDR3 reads TGTGCCAGCATAGGGTACGCTGGGGCCAACGTCCTGACTTTC.

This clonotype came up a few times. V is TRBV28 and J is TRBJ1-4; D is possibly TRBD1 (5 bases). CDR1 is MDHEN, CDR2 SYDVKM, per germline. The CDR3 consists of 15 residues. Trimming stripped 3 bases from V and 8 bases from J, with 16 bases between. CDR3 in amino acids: CASSFTGTVWEKLFF. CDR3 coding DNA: TGTGCCAGCAGTTTCACCGGGACCGTCTGGGAAAAACTGTTTTTT.

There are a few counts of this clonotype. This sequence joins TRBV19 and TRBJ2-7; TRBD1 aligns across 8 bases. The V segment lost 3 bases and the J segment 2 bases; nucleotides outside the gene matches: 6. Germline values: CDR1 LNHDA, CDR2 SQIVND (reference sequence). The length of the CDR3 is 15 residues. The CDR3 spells CASSMSTGGAYEQYF. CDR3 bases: TGTGCCAGTAGTATGAGCACAGGGGGAGCCTACGAGCAGTACTTC.

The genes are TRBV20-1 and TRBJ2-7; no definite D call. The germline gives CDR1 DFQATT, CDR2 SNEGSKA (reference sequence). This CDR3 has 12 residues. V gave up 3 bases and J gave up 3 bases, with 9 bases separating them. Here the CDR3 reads CSASRDLYEQYF. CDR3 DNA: TGCAGTGCTAGTAGGGATCTCTACGAGCAGTACTTC.

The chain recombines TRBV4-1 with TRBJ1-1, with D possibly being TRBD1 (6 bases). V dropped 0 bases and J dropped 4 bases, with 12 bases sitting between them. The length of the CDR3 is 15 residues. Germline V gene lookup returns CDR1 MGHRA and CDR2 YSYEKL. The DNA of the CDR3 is TGCGCCAGCAGCCAAGATTGGGGCAGGGGCACTGAAGCTTTCTTT. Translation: CASSQDWGRGTEAFF.